These 27 T cell receptor beta chains originate from one sample sequenced in a study of blood T cell repertoires in COVID-19. Clones were read by immunoSEQ multiplex PCR, and TCRdb kept only the in-frame ones, dropping some. The sample carries about 170,000 clones, approximately 86% recorded once. Sample: peripheral blood. The receptors were gathered from a woman older than 75 in a cohort sampled during active or convalescent COVID-19.

The V call is TRBV11-2, the J call TRBJ2-5; 8 bases match TRBD2. The V segment lost 5 bases and the J segment 3 bases; nucleotides outside the gene matches: 11. The germline CDR1 and CDR2 sequences are SGHAT and FQNNGV. CDR3 size: 16 residues. CDR3 bases: TGTGCCAGCAGCGCACCAGCGGGAGTATGGAAAGAGACCCAGTACTTC. This gives the protein CASSAPAGVWKETQYF.

The gene calls are TRBV11-2 and TRBJ1-2; 7 nucleotides agree with TRBD1. J was trimmed by 4 bases and V by 5 bases; bases with no gene match: 13. CDR3 length: 16 amino acids. CDR1 is SGHAT and CDR2 is FQNNGV in the germline V gene. CDR3 residues: CASSPSLTGRSYGYTF. CDR3 DNA sequence: TGTGCCAGCAGCCCATCTCTGACAGGGAGATCCTATGGCTACACCTTC.

The rearrangement links TRBV28 to TRBJ2-3; D remains unclear. CDR3 length equals 13 residues. V lost 6 bases, J lost 0 bases, and 7 bases lay in between. CDR1 is MDHEN and CDR2 is SYDVKM in the germline V gene. This chain's CDR3 is CASRVTSTDTQYF. CDR3 DNA sequence: TGTGCCAGCAGGGTCACTAGCACAGATACGCAGTATTTT.

The V and J genes are TRBV12-2 and TRBJ2-7; the table's TRBD1 call for D was not verified on the DNA. TRBV12-2 is reported as a pseudogene. The CDR3 sequence is 13 residues long. The chain's CDR3 is CASRHDSSYEQYF. In DNA, the CDR3 is TGTGCAAGTCGCCACGACAGTTCCTACGAGCAGTACTTC.

This clone was seen a handful of times. V and J are TRBV28 and TRBJ1-5; tentatively, D is TRBD1 (5 bases). Germline lookup yields CDR1 MDHEN and CDR2 SYDVKM. CDR3 length: 13 amino acids. Trimming removed 3 bases at V and 8 bases at J, with 11 bases between. The DNA for the CDR3 is TGTGCCAGCAGTTTGACCAGGGCTAAGCCCCAGCATTTT. This translates into CASSLTRAKPQHF. The entire variable domain, with the rest obtained from reference TRBV28 and TRBJ1-5, is as follows: DVKVTQSSRYLVKRTGEKVFLECVQDMDHENMFWYRQDPGLGLRLIYFSYDVKMKEKGDIPEGYSVSREKKERFSLILESASTNQTSMYLCASSLTRAKPQHFGDGTRLSIL.

The chain uses TRBV9 and TRBJ1-2; 11 nucleotides line up with TRBD1. V lost 3 bases, J lost 3 bases, and 7 bases stayed unmatched. Germline CDR1 and CDR2: SGDLS and YYNGEE. The CDR3 has 16 amino acids. CDR3 DNA sequence: TGTGCCAGCAGCGCAACCGGGACAGGGGGGGACTATGGCTACACCTTC. Translated: CASSATGTGGDYGYTF.

V gene TRBV24-1 combines with J gene TRBJ2-3; 8 nucleotides agree with TRBD1. J was trimmed by 1 base and V by 2 bases; bases with no gene match: 4. The V gene's germline CDR1 is KGHDR and CDR2 SFDVKD. This CDR3 has 16 residues. The CDR3 region is CATSDSGTGGTDTQYF. CDR3 bases: TGTGCCACCAGTGATTCCGGGACAGGTGGCACAGATACGCAGTATTTT.

This chain links TRBV5-1 with TRBJ2-3, with a tentative D call TRBD2 (5 bases). CDR1 is SGHRS, CDR2 YFSETQ, per germline. This CDR3 comprises 13 residues. Trimming shortened V by 4 bases and J by 5 bases, and 11 bases separated the two germline ends. DNA of the CDR3: TGCGCCAGCAGCGGCGGACTGATAGATACGCAGTATTTT. Its translation is CASSGGLIDTQYF.

The gene calls are TRBV11-2 and TRBJ1-3, with 7 positions matching TRBD1. This CDR3 has 15 amino acids. V dropped 7 bases and J dropped 4; count of bases not matched to a gene: 10. CDR1 and CDR2 from the germline V gene are SGHAT and FQNNGV. The CDR3 is CASIAEDRPGNTIYF. CDR3 DNA sequence: TGTGCCAGCATCGCCGAGGACAGGCCAGGAAACACCATATATTTT.

This clone showed up just a few times. The chain joins TRBV3-1 (or the pseudogene TRBV3-2) to TRBJ2-1; TRBD1 matches 10 bases. Trimming took 1 base from V and 5 from J; bases not matched to a gene: 8. The CDR3 is 17 amino acids. Germline V gene lookup returns CDR1 LGHDT and CDR2 YNNKEL (reference sequence). The CDR3 spells CASSQGQGQGRNNEQFF. The CDR3 DNA reads TGTGCCAGCAGCCAAGGGCAGGGACAGGGGCGGAACAATGAGCAGTTCTTC.

The V and J genes are TRBV19 and TRBJ2-5; TRBD2 agrees at 7 bases. The germline CDR1 and CDR2 sequences are LNHDA and SQIVND (reference sequence). The CDR3 is 12 residues long. The J segment lost 13 bases and the V segment lost 5 bases, leaving 10 bases of the junction unmatched. This CDR3 reads CASSRGRGLRYF. Written as DNA, the CDR3 is TGTGCCAGTAGTCGAGGGCGGGGGTTACGGTACTTC.

Comment on this clone: The sample has other DNA sequences that encode this CDR3 too. The J gene is TRBJ2-7, the V gene TRBV6-1; D ambiguous. The CDR3 has 13 amino acids. Germline V gene sequence: CDR1 MNHNS, CDR2 SASEGT. With 0 bases removed from V and 1 base from J, the gap between germline ends came to 4 bases. CDR3 sequence: CASSEARSYEQYF. The CDR3, as DNA: TGTGCCAGCAGTGAAGCTCGGTCCTACGAGCAGTACTTC.

The rearrangement uses TRBV19 and TRBJ2-2; 8 bases are shared with TRBD1. CDR3 length: 15 residues. Looked up from germline, CDR1 is LNHDA and CDR2 is SQIVND (reference sequence). J gave up 6 bases and V 1 base, and 4 bases lay outside the gene matches. The CDR3 sequence: CASSIGTGTPGELFF. In nucleotides, the CDR3 is TGTGCCAGTAGTATAGGGACAGGGACGCCCGGGGAGCTGTTTTTT.

The chain recombines TRBV2 with TRBJ1-2, with D maybe TRBD1 (6 bases). V was clipped by 6 bases and J by 8 bases, with 25 bases between them. There are 16 residues in the CDR3. Germline V gene lookup returns CDR1 SNHLY and CDR2 FYNNEI. The CDR3 DNA reads as TGTGCCAGCAGAATAGTAGGGGGTATGGGGCTCGCGGGCTACACCTTC. It translates to CASRIVGGMGLAGYTF.

The V call is TRBV5-8, the J call TRBJ1-2, with 11 positions matching TRBD1. Per germline, CDR1 SGHTS and CDR2 YDEGEE. V trimming: 3 bases; J trimming: 6 bases; junction bases outside the gene matches: 10. The CDR3 extends over 16 amino acids. The CDR3 sequence: CASSSLRTGGVDGYTF. DNA of the CDR3: TGTGCCAGCAGCTCTCTTAGGACAGGGGGCGTAGATGGCTACACCTTC. The full variable domain, its missing parts supplied by reference TRBV5-8 and TRBJ1-2, is EAGVTQSPTHLIKTRGQQATLRCSPISGHTSVYWYQQALGLGLQFLLWYDEGEERNRGNFPPRFSGRQFPNYSSELNVNALELEDSALYLCASSSLRTGGVDGYTFGSGTRLTVV.

V gene TRBV24-1 combines with J gene TRBJ1-1; D is unclear. This CDR3 has 13 amino acids. With 4 bases removed from V and 4 bases from J, the gap between germline ends came to 9 bases. The germline CDR1 and CDR2 sequences are KGHDR and SFDVKD. The CDR3 nucleotides are TGTGCCACCAGTGAGGGTAGAGGCACTGAAGCTTTCTTT. Its translation: CATSEGRGTEAFF.

The chain is built from TRBV5-1 and TRBJ2-5; possibly TRBD1 for D (6 bases). This CDR3 comprises 17 residues. From germline, CDR1 is SGHRS and CDR2 YFSETQ. V was cut by 0 bases and J by 4 bases, with 19 bases left in between. The CDR3 DNA sequence: TGCGCCAGCAGCTTGGACAGGGTCGGGATGGGGTTAGAGACCCAGTACTTC. Its translation: CASSLDRVGMGLETQYF.

The chain uses TRBV7-8 and TRBJ1-2; TRBD1 aligns across 7 bases. Trimming cost V 5 bases and J 6 bases; bases outside gene matches: 3. The germline gives CDR1 SGHVS, CDR2 FQNEAQ. CDR3 length: 12 residues. The CDR3: CASSPDRDGYTF. CDR3 DNA sequence: TGTGCCAGCAGCCCTGACAGGGATGGCTACACCTTC.

This clone was seen only once. The chain links TRBV5-6 to TRBJ2-7, with 8 nucleotides matching TRBD1. This CDR3 comprises 16 residues. From germline, CDR1 is SGHDT and CDR2 YYEEEE. Trimming cost V 4 bases and J 4 bases; bases outside gene matches: 13. The CDR3 region is CASSLPGQAVPYEQYF. CDR3 sequence (DNA): TGTGCCAGCAGCCTACCGGGACAGGCTGTACCTTACGAGCAGTACTTC.

CDR3: CASSPTAGLNTEAFF. The CDR3 DNA follows: TGTGCCAGCTCACCGACTGCAGGGTTGAACACTGAAGCTTTCTTT. This chain connects TRBV18 to TRBJ1-1; TRBD1 might be the D (5 bases). The germline V gene has CDR1 KGHSH and CDR2 LQKENI. V lost 3 bases to trimming and J lost 0 bases, with 11 bases between them. CDR3 length equals 15 residues.

This clone showed up just once. Here the CDR3 DNA reads TGTGCCAGCAGCCAAGGCGGGAGGGCCTACAATGAGCAGTTCTTC. It translates to CASSQGGRAYNEQFF. The chain links TRBV3-1 (or the pseudogene TRBV3-2) to TRBJ2-1; 9 bases are shared with TRBD2. The junction had 0 bases not matched to a gene; V was cut back by 1 base and J by 2 bases. CDR3 length equals 15 residues. The germline CDR1 and CDR2 sequences are LGHDT and YNNKEL (reference sequence).

CDR3 DNA: TGTGCCAGCAGTGATGGACCAGGGGAGACCCAGTACTTC. It yields the protein CASSDGPGETQYF. The chain couples TRBV25-1 to TRBJ2-5; perhaps TRBD1 as D (5 bases). The CDR3 has 13 residues. Germline lookup yields CDR1 MGHDK and CDR2 SYGVNS. V was cut by 3 bases and J by 5 bases, with 10 bases left in between.

The genes are TRBV7-9 and TRBJ1-2; no clear D. The V gene lost 1 base and the J gene lost 0 bases, with 6 bases spanning the gap. The length of the CDR3 is 14 residues. Germline lookup yields CDR1 SEHNR and CDR2 FQNEAQ (reference sequence). CDR3 sequence reads: CASSLELSNYGYTF. The CDR3 region has the DNA TGTGCCAGCAGCTTAGAGCTATCTAACTATGGCTACACCTTC.

V is TRBV9 and J is TRBJ2-1; 7 positions match TRBD1. The length of the CDR3 is 15 residues. V lost 3 bases and J lost 5; bases outside the gene matches: 8. The V gene's germline CDR1 is SGDLS and CDR2 YYNGEE. The chain's CDR3 is CASSASGTVNNEQFF. CDR3 nucleotides: TGTGCCAGCAGCGCCTCCGGGACAGTGAACAATGAGCAGTTCTTC.

This chain joins TRBV7-2 and TRBJ1-2; 10 bases agree with TRBD1. The CDR3 has 14 residues. V shed 5 bases, J shed 3 bases, and the junction held 3 bases outside the gene matches. Germline V gives CDR1 SGHTA, CDR2 FQGNSA. The CDR3 bases are TGTGCCAGCAGCGTGGGGACAGGGGACTATGGCTACACCTTC. This gives the protein CASSVGTGDYGYTF.

The DNA for the CDR3 is TGCGCCAGCAGCCAAGACCAGGAATACGGGGAGCTGTTTTTT. As protein: CASSQDQEYGELFF. The chain carries TRBV4-3 and TRBJ2-2, with D uncertain. CDR1 LGHNA and CDR2 YSLEER come from the germline V gene. This CDR3 is 14 amino acids long. With 0 bases removed from V and 7 bases from J, the gap between germline ends came to 9 bases.

V gene TRBV18 combines with J gene TRBJ1-1, with D possibly TRBD1 on 5 matching bases. The CDR3 totals 15 residues. V was trimmed by 4 bases and J by 1 base, leaving 13 bases between them. Germline V gives CDR1 KGHSH, CDR2 LQKENI. CDR3 DNA sequence: TGTGCCAGCTCACGGGACGGGAGCGAGAACACTGAAGCTTTCTTT. Protein: CASSRDGSENTEAFF.